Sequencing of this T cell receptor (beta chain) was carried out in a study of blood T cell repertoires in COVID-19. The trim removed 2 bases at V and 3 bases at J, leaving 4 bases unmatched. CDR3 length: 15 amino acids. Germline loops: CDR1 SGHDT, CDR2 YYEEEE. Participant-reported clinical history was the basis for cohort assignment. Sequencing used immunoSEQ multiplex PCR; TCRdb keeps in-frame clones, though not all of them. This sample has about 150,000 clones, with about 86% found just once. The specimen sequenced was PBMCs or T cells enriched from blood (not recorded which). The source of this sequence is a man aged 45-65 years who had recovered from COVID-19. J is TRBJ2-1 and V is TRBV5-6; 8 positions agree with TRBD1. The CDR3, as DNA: TGTGCCAGCAGCTTACGACAGGGGCTCTACAATGAGCAGTTCTTC. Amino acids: CASSLRQGLYNEQFF.